This T cell receptor (beta chain) stems from a study of T cell responses to AZD1222 COVID-19 vaccine. Clones were sequenced by immunoSEQ multiplex PCR, and TCRdb holds only the in-frame ones, with some missing. This sample has 250,000 or so clones, with 80% to 95% found just once. This receptor was taken from an adult in good health. Material: peripheral blood, obtained on day 0 of AZD1222 vaccination.

CDR3 sequence reads: CASSLLAGGLKTQYF. CDR3 DNA sequence: TGCGCCAGCAGCTTGTTGGCGGGGGGACTCAAGACCCAGTACTTC. The chain has TRBV5-1 and TRBJ2-5, with TRBD2 matching over 8 bases. This CDR3 comprises 15 residues. J was trimmed by 6 bases and V by 1 base; bases with no gene match: 8. Germline assignment: CDR1 SGHRS and CDR2 YFSETQ.